What follows is one T cell receptor beta chain and its context. Its matching antigen is unknown. Mismatch with germline at one junction end may stem from a read error. The data originate from a study of spatial heterogeneity in lung cancer. Described time point: blood at routine non-recurrence follow-up after resection. Unsorted whole RNA samples from tumor, nontumor lung or frozen PBMC were sequenced. Germline values: CDR1 SGHTA, CDR2 FQGTGA. The CDR3 is made up of 13 amino acids. The study, taken as a whole, reports: In blood, ubiquitous expanded tumor TCRs appeared more at resection than follow-up.

Single TCR cDNA molecules each had their own unique molecular identifier. TCRdb fed the 5' RACE reads into MiXCR, producing one record per CDR3 protein. The data show about 120,000 distinct CDR3 sequences, more than 9% seen once. The receptor comes from a male donor with early-stage non-small cell lung cancer. Sample: PBMCs, taken at follow-up. This chain links TRBV7-3 with TRBJ1-1; no clear D gene. CDR3 DNA: TGTGACAGCAGCTTAGCGGACGGAACTGAAGCTTTCTTT. Translated: CDSSLADGTEAFF.